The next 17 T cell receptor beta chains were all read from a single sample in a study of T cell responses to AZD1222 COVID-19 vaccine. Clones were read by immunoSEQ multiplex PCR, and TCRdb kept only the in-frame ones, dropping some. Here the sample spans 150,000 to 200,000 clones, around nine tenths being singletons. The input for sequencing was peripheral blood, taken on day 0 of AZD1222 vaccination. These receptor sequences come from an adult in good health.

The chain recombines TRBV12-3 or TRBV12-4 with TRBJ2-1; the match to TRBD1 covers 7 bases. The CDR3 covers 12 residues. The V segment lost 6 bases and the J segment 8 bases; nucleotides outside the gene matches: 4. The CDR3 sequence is CASRDTGDEQFF. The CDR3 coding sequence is TGTGCCAGCAGGGACACAGGGGATGAGCAGTTCTTC.

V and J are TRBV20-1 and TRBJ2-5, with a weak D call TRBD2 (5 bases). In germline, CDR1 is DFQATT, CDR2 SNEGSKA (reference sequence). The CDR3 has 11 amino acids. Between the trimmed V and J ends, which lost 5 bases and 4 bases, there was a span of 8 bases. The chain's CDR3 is CSALRGETQYF. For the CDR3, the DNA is TGCAGTGCTTTACGGGGAGAGACCCAGTACTTC.

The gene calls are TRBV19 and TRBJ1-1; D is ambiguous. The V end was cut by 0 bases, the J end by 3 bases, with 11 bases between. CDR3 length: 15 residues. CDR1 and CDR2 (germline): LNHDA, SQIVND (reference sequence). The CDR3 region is CASSIETWAYTEAFF. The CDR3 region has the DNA TGTGCCAGTAGTATAGAGACTTGGGCGTACACTGAAGCTTTCTTT.

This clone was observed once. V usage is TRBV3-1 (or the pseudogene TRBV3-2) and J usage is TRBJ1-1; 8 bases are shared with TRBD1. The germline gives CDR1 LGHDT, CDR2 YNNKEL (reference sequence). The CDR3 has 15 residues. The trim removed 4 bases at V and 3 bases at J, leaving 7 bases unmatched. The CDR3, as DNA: TGTGCCAGCAGCCGCAGGGGGCTTATGGACACTGAAGCTTTCTTT. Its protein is CASSRRGLMDTEAFF.

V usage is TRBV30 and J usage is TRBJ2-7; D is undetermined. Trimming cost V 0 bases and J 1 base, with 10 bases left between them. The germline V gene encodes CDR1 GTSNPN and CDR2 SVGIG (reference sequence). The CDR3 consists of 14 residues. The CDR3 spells CAWSVAVGSYEQYF. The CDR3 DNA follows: TGTGCCTGGAGTGTGGCGGTGGGATCCTACGAGCAGTACTTC.

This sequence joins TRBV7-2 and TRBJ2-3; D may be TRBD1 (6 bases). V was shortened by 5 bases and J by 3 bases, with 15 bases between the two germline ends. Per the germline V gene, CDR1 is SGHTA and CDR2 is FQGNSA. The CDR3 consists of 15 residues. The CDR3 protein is CASSLRGQVTDTQYF. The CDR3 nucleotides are TGTGCCAGCAGCCTCAGGGGACAAGTGACAGATACGCAGTATTTT. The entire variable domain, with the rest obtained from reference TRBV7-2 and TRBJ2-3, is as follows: GAGVSQSPSNKVTEKGKDVELRCDPISGHTALYWYRQSLGQGLEFLIYFQGNSAPDKSGLPSDRFSAERTGGSVSTLTIQRTQQEDSAVYLCASSLRGQVTDTQYFGPGTRLTVL.

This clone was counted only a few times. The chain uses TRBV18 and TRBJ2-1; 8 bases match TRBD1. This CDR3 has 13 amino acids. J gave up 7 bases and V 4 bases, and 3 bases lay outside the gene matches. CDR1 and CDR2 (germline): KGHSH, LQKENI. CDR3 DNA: TGTGCCAGCTCACTGTACAGGGGGAATGAGCAGTTCTTC. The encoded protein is CASSLYRGNEQFF.

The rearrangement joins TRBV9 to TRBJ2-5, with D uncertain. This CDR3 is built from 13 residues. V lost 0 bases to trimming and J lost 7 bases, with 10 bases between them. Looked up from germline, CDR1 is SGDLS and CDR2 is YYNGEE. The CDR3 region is CASSVEVLGTQYF. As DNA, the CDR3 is TGTGCCAGCAGCGTAGAGGTTCTGGGGACCCAGTACTTC.

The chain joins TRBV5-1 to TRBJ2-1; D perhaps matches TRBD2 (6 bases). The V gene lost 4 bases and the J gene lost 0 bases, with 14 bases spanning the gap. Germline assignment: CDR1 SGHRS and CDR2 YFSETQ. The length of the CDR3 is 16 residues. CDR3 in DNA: TGCGCCAGCAGCCCTCTAGCGAGCAGCTCCTACAATGAGCAGTTCTTC. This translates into CASSPLASSSYNEQFF.

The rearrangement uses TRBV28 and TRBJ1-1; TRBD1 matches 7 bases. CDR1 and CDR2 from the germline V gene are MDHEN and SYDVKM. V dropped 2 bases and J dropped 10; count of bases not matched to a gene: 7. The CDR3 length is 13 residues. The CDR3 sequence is CASSLTTGRGAFF. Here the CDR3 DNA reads TGTGCCAGCAGTTTAACGACAGGGCGGGGAGCTTTCTTT.

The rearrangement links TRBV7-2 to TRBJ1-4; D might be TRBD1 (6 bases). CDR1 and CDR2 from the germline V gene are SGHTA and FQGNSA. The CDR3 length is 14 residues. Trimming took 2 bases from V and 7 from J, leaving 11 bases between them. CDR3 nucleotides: TGTGCCAGCAGCTTAAAACAGGGAGGTGAAAAACTGTTTTTT. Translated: CASSLKQGGEKLFF.

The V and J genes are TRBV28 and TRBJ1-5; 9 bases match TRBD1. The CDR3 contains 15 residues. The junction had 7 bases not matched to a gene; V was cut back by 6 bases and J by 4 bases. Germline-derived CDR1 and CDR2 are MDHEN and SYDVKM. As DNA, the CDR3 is TGTGCCAGCAGAGCCGGGACAGGGCTAAATCAGCCCCAGCATTTT. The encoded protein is CASRAGTGLNQPQHF.

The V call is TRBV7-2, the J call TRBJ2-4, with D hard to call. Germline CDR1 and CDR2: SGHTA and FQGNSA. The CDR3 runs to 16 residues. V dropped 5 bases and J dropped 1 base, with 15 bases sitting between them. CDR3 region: CASSGRSIGAKNIQYF. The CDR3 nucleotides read TGTGCCAGCAGCGGCCGGTCCATTGGGGCCAAAAACATTCAGTACTTC.

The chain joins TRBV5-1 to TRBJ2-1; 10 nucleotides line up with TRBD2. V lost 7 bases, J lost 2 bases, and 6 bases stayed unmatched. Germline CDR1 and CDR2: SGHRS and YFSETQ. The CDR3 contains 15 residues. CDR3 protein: CASEASGGTYNEQFF. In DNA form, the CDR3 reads TGCGCCAGCGAGGCTAGCGGGGGAACCTACAATGAGCAGTTCTTC. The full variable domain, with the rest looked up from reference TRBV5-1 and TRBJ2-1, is KAGVTQTPRYLIKTRGQQVTLSCSPISGHRSVSWYQQTPGQGLQFLFEYFSETQRNKGNFPGRFSGRQFSNSRSEMNVSTLELGDSALYLCASEASGGTYNEQFFGPGTRLTVL.

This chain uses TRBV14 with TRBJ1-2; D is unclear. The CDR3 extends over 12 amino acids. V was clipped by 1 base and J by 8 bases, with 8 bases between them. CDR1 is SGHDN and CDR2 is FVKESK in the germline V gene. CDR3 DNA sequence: TGTGCCAGCAGCCAAGCGGAGACAGGCTACACCTTC. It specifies CASSQAETGYTF.

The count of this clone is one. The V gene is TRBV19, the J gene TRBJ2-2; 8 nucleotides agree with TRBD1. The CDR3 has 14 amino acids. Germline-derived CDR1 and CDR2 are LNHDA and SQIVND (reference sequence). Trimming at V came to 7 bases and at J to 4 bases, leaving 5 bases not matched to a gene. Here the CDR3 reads CASTYTGGTGELFF. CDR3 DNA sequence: TGTGCCAGTACCTATACAGGGGGCACCGGGGAGCTGTTTTTT.

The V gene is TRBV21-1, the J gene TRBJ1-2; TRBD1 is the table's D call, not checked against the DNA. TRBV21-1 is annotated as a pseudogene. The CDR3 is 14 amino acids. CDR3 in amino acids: CASSKFAQGYGYTF. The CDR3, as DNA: TGTGCCAGCAGCAAATTCGCACAGGGGTATGGCTACACCTTC.